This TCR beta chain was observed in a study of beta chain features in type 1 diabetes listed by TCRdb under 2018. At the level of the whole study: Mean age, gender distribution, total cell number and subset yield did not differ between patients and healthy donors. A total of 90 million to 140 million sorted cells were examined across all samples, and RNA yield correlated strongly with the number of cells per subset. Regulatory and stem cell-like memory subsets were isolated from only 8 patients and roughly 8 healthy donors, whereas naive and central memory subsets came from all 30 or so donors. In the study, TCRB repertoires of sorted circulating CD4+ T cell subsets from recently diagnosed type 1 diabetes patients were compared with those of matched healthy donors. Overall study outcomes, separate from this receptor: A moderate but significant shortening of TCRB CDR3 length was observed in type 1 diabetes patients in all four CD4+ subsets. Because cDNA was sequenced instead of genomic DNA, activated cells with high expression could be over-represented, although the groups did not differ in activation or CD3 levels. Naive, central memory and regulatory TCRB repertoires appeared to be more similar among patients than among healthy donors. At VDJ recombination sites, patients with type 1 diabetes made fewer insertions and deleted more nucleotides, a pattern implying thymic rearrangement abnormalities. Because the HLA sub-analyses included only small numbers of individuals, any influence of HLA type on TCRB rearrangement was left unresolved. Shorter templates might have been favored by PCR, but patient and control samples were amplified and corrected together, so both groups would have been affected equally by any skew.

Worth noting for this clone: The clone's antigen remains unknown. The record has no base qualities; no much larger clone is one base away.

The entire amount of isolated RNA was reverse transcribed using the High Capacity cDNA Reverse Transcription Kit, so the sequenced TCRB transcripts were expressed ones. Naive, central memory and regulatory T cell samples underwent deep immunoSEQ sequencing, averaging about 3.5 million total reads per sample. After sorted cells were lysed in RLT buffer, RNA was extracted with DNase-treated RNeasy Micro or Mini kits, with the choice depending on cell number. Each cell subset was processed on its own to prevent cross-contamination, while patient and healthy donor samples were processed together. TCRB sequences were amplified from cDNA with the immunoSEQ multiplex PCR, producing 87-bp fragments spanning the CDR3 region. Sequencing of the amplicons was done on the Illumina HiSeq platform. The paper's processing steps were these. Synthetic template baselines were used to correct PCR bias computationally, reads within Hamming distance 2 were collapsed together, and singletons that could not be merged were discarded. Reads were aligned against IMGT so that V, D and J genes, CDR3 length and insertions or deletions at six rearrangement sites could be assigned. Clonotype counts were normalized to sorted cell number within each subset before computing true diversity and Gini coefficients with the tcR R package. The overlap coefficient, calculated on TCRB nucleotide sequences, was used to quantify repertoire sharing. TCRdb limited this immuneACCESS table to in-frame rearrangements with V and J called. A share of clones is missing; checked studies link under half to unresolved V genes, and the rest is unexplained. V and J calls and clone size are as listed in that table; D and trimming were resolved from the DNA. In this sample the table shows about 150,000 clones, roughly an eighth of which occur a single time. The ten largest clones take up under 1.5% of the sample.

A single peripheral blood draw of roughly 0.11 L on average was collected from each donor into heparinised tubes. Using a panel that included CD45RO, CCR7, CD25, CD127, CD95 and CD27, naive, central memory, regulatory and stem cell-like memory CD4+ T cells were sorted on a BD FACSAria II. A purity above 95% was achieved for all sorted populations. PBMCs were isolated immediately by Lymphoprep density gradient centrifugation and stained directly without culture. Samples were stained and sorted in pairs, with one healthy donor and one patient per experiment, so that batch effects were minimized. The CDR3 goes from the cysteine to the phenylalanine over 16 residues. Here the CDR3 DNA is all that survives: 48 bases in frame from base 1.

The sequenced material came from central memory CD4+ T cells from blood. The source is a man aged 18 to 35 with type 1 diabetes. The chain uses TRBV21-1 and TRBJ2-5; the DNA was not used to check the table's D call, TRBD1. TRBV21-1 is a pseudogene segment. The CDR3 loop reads CASSKWDRVEQETQYF. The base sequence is TGTGCCAGCAGCAAATGGGACAGGGTCGAGCAAGAGACCCAGTACTTC.